Detailed here is one T cell receptor beta chain. Its antigen is undetermined. The data were obtained in a study of T cell clonotyping in hematopoietic cell transplantation. Study conclusions and caveats: Graft donor and pretransplant recipient Inverse Simpson Index values predicted broader posttransplant TCR diversity. Cells were unsorted, so CD4 and CD8 contributions were not separated.

Germline V lookup: CDR1 MNHEY, CDR2 SVGAGI. The CDR3 has 12 residues. The V and J ends lost 6 bases and 4 bases respectively, with 9 bases between them. The time point is: recipient sample about 28 days before transplant, after cytoreduction. Generated by immunoSEQ multiplex PCR, the TCRdb table keeps only in-frame clones and is missing some. The sample records roughly 29,000 clones, around 70% being singletons. This TCR was sampled from a man aged 50 to 59 with myelodysplastic syndrome. Some clones in this sample may be carry-over from other donors' samples. The chain is built from TRBV6-5 and TRBJ1-2, with unresolved D. Sample: peripheral blood mononuclear cells, taken before stem cell transplant. The CDR3 loop is CASSPLGYGYTF. CDR3 nucleotides: TGTGCCAGCAGCCCCTTGGGCTATGGCTACACCTTC.